This T cell receptor beta chain was retrieved from a study of technical replicates of blood from a handful of donors. Method: immunoSEQ multiplex PCR; TCRdb's copy keeps in-frame clones and lacks some. Among 90,000 to 100,000 clones listed, 90% to 96% were seen once. Sequenced: T cells isolated from PBMCs. The TCR was taken from a human donor in good health.

The CDR3 nucleotides read TGTGCCAGCAGCTTAAACGAGCAGGGGGACTTCTATGGCTACACCTTC. Its translation: CASSLNEQGDFYGYTF. This sequence joins TRBV7-9 and TRBJ1-2; 7 bases are a match to TRBD1. The V and J ends lost 2 bases and 4 bases, in that order; junction bases with no gene match: 10. The V gene's germline CDR1 is SEHNR and CDR2 FQNEAQ (reference sequence). The CDR3 has 16 residues.